This T cell receptor (beta chain) was recovered during a study of Graves' ophthalmopathy and Graves' hyperthyroidism. Amplifying from RNA transcripts, the study obtained TCR beta CDR3 regions. First-round RT-PCR with HTBI primers preceded a second-round multiplex PCR. TCRdb analysed the multiplex PCR reads with MiXCR anew, one entry per CDR3 protein. In the table there are approximately 700,000 distinct CDR3 sequences, 35% to 50% of which are singletons. As regards this clonotype: The junction departs from the called germline gene at one end, perhaps through a read error.

This CDR3 is 14 amino acids long. Looked up from germline, CDR1 is ENHRY and CDR2 is SYGVKD. The TCR originated in an adult man with Graves' ophthalmopathy. This chain connects TRBV10-3 to TRBJ1-1; 11 positions agree with TRBD1. Source material: peripheral blood. CDR3 sequence reads: CAISDVRTGGEALF. The CDR3 region has the DNA TGTGCCATCAGTGATGTGCGGACAGGGGGCGAAGCTCTCTTT.